This T cell receptor (beta chain) originates from a study of cytomegalovirus exposure and HLA in healthy donors. Study in general: The same platform as the roughly 670 first-cohort repertoires was used for the roughly 130 validation repertoires, a later analysis reported. Findings of the study overall: Clusters of TCRs from the first cohort tended to co-occur in the 120 or so validation repertoires (as a later analysis found). The study flagged some 170 TCR beta chains as cytomegalovirus-associated.

Repertoires were generated with immunoSEQ multiplex PCR, while TCRdb's copy carries only in-frame clones and drops some. Among 110,000 or so clones, around 88% were seen once, and the ten largest hold 1.5% to 2%. With regard to this clone: Its antigen is unidentified.

Among the 120 subjects of the validation cohort, separate from the roughly 700-subject first cohort, were the donors. Germline CDR1 LGHNA, CDR2 YNFKEQ. Trimming pared 0 bases from V and 3 bases from J, leaving 12 bases between. The CDR3 has 15 amino acids. Sequences were obtained from PBMCs. The TCR comes from a young man in good health and CMV-seronegative. The chain couples TRBV4-2 to TRBJ2-7, with unresolved D. As DNA, the CDR3 is TGTGCCAGCAGCCAAGAGGCCGCTGGCAGCTACGAGCAGTACTTC. Amino acid sequence: CASSQEAAGSYEQYF.